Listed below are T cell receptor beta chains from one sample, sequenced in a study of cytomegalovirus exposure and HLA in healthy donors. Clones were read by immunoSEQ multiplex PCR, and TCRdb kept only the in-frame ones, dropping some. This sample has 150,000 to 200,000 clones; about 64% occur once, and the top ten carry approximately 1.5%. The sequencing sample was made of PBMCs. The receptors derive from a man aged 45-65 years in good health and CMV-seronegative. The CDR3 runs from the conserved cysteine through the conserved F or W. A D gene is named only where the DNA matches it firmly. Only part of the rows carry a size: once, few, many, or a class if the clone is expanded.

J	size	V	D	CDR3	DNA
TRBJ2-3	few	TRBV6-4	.	CASSDSGGVAQYF	TGTGCCAGCAGTGACTCAGGCGGGGTAGCGCAGTATTTT
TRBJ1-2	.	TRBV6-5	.	CASSTARAQGGYTF	TGTGCCAGCAGCACCGCCCGGGCCCAGGGGGGCTACACCTTC
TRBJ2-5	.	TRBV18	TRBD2	CASSPGGGETQYF	TGTGCCAGCTCACCGGGCGGGGGAGAGACCCAGTACTTC
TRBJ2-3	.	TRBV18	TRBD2	CASSPRSSGADTQYF	TGTGCCAGCTCACCAAGGAGCAGCGGGGCAGATACGCAGTATTTT
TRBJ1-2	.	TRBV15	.	CATSRDSGNRYTF	TGTGCCACCAGCAGAGATTCGGGGAATCGCTACACCTTC
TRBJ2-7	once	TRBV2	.	CASSPGFSYEQYF	TGTGCCAGCAGCCCAGGGTTCTCCTACGAGCAGTACTTC
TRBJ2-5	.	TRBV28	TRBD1	CASSPGTGGDQETQYF	TGTGCCAGCAGTCCCGGGACAGGGGGGGATCAAGAGACCCAGTACTTC
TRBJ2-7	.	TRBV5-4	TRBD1	CASSRWDRVTYEQYF	TGTGCCAGCAGCCGGTGGGACAGGGTCACCTACGAGCAGTACTTC
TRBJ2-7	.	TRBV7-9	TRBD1	CASSSMGQGYEQYF	TGTGCCAGCAGCTCGATGGGACAGGGCTACGAGCAGTACTTC
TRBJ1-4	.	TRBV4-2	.	CASSHATTTNEKLFF	TGTGCCAGCAGCCACGCCACAACGACTAATGAAAAACTGTTTTTT
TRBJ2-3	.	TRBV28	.	CASSLIRGVPDTDTQYF	TGTGCCAGCAGTTTAATACGCGGGGTGCCAGACACAGATACGCAGTATTTT
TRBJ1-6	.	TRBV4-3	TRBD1	CASSPGTANSPLHF	TGCGCCAGCAGCCCCGGGACAGCGAATTCACCCCTCCACTTT
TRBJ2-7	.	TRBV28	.	CASKPGTLSYEQYF	TGTGCCAGCAAGCCCGGGACACTATCCTACGAGCAGTACTTC
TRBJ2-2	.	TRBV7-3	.	CASSPTGTGELFF	TGTGCCAGCAGCCCCACAGGCACCGGGGAGCTGTTTTTT
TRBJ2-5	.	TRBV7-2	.	CASTAGGVETQYF	TGTGCCAGCACTGCGGGCGGAGTAGAGACCCAGTACTTC
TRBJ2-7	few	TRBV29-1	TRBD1	CSAKDRAPYEQYF	TGCAGCGCCAAGGACAGGGCCCCCTACGAGCAGTACTTC
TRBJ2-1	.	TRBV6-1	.	CASSEGGAGSYNEQFF	TGTGCCAGCAGTGAAGGCGGGGCGGGGTCCTACAATGAGCAGTTCTTC
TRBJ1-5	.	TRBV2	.	CASSEAGGWDQPQHF	TGTGCCAGCAGTGAAGCAGGGGGTTGGGATCAGCCCCAGCATTTT
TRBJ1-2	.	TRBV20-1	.	CSAPLGGGYTF	TGCAGTGCCCCCCTGGGGGGAGGCTACACCTTC
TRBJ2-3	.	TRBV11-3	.	CASSPSRGSDTQYF	TGTGCCAGCAGCCCATCCAGGGGATCGGATACGCAGTATTTT
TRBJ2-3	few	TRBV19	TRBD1	CASSIPGQADTQYF	TGTGCCAGTAGTATTCCCGGACAGGCAGATACGCAGTATTTT
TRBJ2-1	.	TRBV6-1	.	CASSEYSDGYNEQFF	TGTGCCAGCAGTGAGTACAGTGACGGCTACAATGAGCAGTTCTTC
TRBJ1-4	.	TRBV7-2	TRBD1	CASSRGQNNEKLFF	TGTGCCAGCAGCCGGGGACAGAATAATGAAAAACTGTTTTTT
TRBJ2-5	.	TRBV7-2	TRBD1	CASSFQTGTGGETQYF	TGTGCCAGCAGCTTTCAGACCGGGACAGGGGGGGAGACCCAGTACTTC
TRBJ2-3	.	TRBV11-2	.	CASSFIPGHDTDTQYF	TGTGCCAGCAGCTTCATACCGGGACACGACACAGATACGCAGTATTTT
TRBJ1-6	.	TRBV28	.	CASSLRQVANSPLHF	TGTGCCAGCAGTTTACGACAGGTAGCTAATTCACCCCTCCACTTT
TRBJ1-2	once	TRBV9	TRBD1	CASSPSMDREGGYTF	TGTGCCAGCAGTCCATCCATGGACAGGGAAGGCGGCTACACCTTC
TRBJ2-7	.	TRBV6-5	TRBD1	CASSSDRGISEQYF	TGTGCCAGCAGTTCGGACAGGGGGATCTCCGAGCAGTACTTC
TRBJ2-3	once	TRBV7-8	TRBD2	CASSLVVSSGGTDTQYF	TGTGCCAGCAGCTTAGTGGTCTCTAGCGGGGGAACAGATACGCAGTATTTT
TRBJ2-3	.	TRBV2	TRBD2	CASSGASGGSPSTDTQYF	TGTGCCAGCAGTGGGGCTAGCGGGGGGTCACCTAGCACAGATACGCAGTATTTT
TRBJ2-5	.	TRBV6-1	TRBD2	CASREAGAKETQYF	TGTGCCAGCAGGGAAGCGGGGGCCAAAGAGACCCAGTACTTC
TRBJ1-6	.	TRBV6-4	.	CASRPQDSSPLHF	TGTGCCAGCAGACCCCAAGACAGTTCACCCCTCCACTTT
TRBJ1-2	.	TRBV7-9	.	CASSPSLIKEGRTYGYTF	TGTGCCAGCAGCCCAAGCCTCATTAAGGAGGGGCGCACCTATGGCTACACCTTC
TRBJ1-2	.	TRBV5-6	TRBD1	CASSLRQGVGGYTF	TGTGCCAGCAGCTTAAGACAGGGGGTGGGCGGCTACACCTTC
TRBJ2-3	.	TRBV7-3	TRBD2	CASSLTSGADTQYF	TGTGCCAGCAGCTTAACCAGCGGGGCAGATACGCAGTATTTT
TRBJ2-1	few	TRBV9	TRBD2	CASSALGGGYNEQFF	TGTGCCAGCAGCGCCCTCGGGGGGGGGTACAATGAGCAGTTCTTC
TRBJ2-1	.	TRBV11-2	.	CASSLARVFNEQFF	TGTGCCAGCAGCTTGGCCCGGGTGTTCAATGAGCAGTTCTTC
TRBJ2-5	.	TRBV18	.	CASSPRARVGETQYF	TGTGCCAGCTCACCACGAGCCAGGGTTGGAGAGACCCAGTACTTC
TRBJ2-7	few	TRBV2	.	CAIKRPGQKKEQYF	TGTGCCATCAAGCGACCGGGACAAAAGAAGGAGCAGTACTTC
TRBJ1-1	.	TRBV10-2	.	CASSEGTYAFF	TGCGCCAGCAGTGAAGGGACATATGCTTTCTTT
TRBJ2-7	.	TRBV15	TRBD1	CATSRDLGKGAQSEQYF	TGTGCCACCAGCAGAGATTTAGGAAAGGGGGCGCAGAGTGAGCAGTACTTC
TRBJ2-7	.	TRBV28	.	CASRGPGSEQYF	TGTGCCAGCCGAGGGCCGGGTAGCGAGCAGTACTTC
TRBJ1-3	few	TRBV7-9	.	CASSPGGAGNTIYF	TGTGCCAGCAGCCCCGGAGGGGCTGGAAACACCATATATTTT
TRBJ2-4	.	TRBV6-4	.	CASSGRGVIAKNIQYF	TGTGCCAGCAGTGGCAGGGGCGTCATAGCCAAAAACATTCAGTACTTC
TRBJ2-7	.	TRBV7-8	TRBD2	CASSRNTASGGPYEQYF	TGTGCCAGCAGCCGCAATACTGCTAGCGGGGGCCCCTACGAGCAGTACTTC
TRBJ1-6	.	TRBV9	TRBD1	CASSGRQGHNSPLHF	TGTGCCAGCAGCGGTCGACAGGGTCATAATTCACCCCTCCACTTT
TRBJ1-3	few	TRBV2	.	CASSVRGSGNTIYF	TGTGCCAGCAGTGTAAGAGGGTCAGGAAACACCATATATTTT
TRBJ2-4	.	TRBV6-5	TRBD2	CASTKRLAGENIQYF	TGTGCCAGCACCAAGAGACTAGCGGGGGAAAACATTCAGTACTTC
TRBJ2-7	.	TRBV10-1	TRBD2	CASMETSGGHSSYEQYF	TGCGCCTCGATGGAGACTAGCGGGGGGCATAGCTCCTACGAGCAGTACTTC
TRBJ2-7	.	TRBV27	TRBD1	CASSQLVGQPYEQYF	TGTGCCAGCAGTCAGCTTGTGGGACAGCCGTACGAGCAGTACTTC